Sequencing of this T cell receptor (beta chain) was carried out in a study of cytomegalovirus exposure and HLA in healthy donors. The CDR3 extends over 19 amino acids. The germline gives CDR1 SGHTA, CDR2 FQGNSA. The J segment lost 0 bases and the V segment lost 5 bases, leaving 17 bases of the junction unmatched. As for this clone: Its matching antigen is unknown.

Primers for the PCR totalled 60 Vbeta and 13 Jbeta. TCRdb's copy holds only in-frame clones and misses some; the assay was immunoSEQ multiplex PCR. The sample carries roughly 140,000 clones, about 79% recorded once. Study-wide results and limits: V segments that were indistinguishable, TRBV6-2 and TRBV6-3 among them, were omitted from analysis. Available immune exposure information was restricted to CMV serostatus only. Analysis was carried out at a later point, and it linked a missense DCLRE1C variant to TCR beta V- and J-gene trimming. Analyses of presence/absence relied on an assumption of roughly uniform sequencing depth across donors.

The source material was PBMCs. This clonotype was obtained from a male donor in good health and CMV-seronegative. This chain links TRBV7-2 with TRBJ2-5; 8 positions match TRBD2. DNA for the CDR3: TGTGCCAGCAGCCTAACTAGCGGAGAGCTTAGCTTATACCAAGAGACCCAGTACTTC. The encoded protein is CASSLTSGELSLYQETQYF.